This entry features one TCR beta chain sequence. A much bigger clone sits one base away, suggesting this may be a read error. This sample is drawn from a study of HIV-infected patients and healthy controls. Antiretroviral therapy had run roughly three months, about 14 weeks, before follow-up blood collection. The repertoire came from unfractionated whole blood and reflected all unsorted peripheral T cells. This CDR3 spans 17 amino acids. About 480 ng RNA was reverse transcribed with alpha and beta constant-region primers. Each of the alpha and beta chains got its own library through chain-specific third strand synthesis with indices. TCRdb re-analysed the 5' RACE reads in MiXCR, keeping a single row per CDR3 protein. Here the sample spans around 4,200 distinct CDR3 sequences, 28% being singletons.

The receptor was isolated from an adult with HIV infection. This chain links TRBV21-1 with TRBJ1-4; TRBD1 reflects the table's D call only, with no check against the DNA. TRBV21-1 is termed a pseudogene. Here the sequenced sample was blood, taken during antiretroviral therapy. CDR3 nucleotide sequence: TGTGCCAGCAGCAATGGCCCCAGGGACAGGTGGCGGGAAAAACTGTTTTTT. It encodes CASSNGPRDRWREKLFF.